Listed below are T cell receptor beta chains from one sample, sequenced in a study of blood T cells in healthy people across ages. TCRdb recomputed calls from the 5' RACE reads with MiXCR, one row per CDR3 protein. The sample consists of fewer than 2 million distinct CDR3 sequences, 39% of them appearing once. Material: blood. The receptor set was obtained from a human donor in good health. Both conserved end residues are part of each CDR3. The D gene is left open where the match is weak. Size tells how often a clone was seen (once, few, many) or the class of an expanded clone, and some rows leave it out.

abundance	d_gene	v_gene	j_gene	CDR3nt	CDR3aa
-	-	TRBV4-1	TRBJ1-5	TGCGCCAGCAGCCAAGATCCGGGGCTCGGGAGCAATCAGCCCCAGCATTTT	CASSQDPGLGSNQPQHF
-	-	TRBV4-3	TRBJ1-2	TGCGCCAGCAGCCAAGACCCCCCGGGGGCCGAGGATACCAACTATGGCTACACCTTC	CASSQDPPGAEDTNYGYTF
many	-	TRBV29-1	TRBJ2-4	TGCAGCGCCGGCCAGGGGCGCGAAAACATTCAGTACTTC	CSAGQGRENIQYF
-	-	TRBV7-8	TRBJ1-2	TGTGCCAGCAGCCCCCACATGACCAGGGAGGATGGCTACACCTTC	CASSPHMTREDGYTF
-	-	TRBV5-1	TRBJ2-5	TGCGCCGGCAGCTTTATCCGGGAAGAGACCCAGTACTTC	CAGSFIREETQYF
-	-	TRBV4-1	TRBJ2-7	TGCGCCAGCAGCCAAGCTTCCGGGACAACCTACGAGCAGTACTTC	CASSQASGTTYEQYF
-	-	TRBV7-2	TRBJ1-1	TGTGCCAGCAGCCCCTCACCAAGAGCTTTCTTT	CASSPSPRAFF
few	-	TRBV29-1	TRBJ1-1	TGCAGCGTTGAAGGGCCCAGGGGCAAGGACACTGAAGCTTTCTTT	CSVEGPRGKDTEAFF
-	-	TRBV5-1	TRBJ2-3	TGCACCAGCAGCTTGGAGGTCCCCGATACGCAGTATTTT	CTSSLEVPDTQYF
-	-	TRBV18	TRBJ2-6	TGTGCCAGCTCCCCGCGGGGAAGGCCTGGGGCCAACGTCCTGACTTTC	CASSPRGRPGANVLTF
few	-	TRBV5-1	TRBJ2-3	TGCGCCAGCAGCTTGGGCGCAGGGAGGAGCACAGATACGCAGTATTTT	CASSLGAGRSTDTQYF
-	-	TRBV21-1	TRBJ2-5	TGTGCCAGCAGCCCCCGCGCGGGGCCGAAGGAGACCCAGTACTTC	CASSPRAGPKETQYF
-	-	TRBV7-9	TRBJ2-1	TGTGCCAGCAGCTCCCAGGGGGGACATTGGAATGAGCAGTTCTTC	CASSSQGGHWNEQFF
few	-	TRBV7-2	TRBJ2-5	TGTGCCAGCAGCTTAGAAGCGGACGCGGAGACCCAGTACTTC	CASSLEADAETQYF
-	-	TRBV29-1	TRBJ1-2	TGCAGCTACAGGCAGAGCTATGGCTACACCTTC	CSYRQSYGYTF
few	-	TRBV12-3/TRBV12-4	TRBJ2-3	TGTGCCAGCAGTTTAGCGAGTATAGATACGCAGTATTTT	CASSLASIDTQYF
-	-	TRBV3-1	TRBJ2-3	TGTGCCAGCAGCCAAGATCAGGGCCATAGCACAGATACGCAGTATTTT	CASSQDQGHSTDTQYF
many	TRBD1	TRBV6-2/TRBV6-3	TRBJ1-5	TGTGCCAGCAGTTACCCGGGACAGGGCCTGAACGAAATTAGCAATCAGCCCCAGCATTTT	CASSYPGQGLNEISNQPQHF
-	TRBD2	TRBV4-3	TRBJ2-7	TGCGCCAGCAGCCAAGTATATGGGGGGGAGGACGAGCAGTACTTC	CASSQVYGGEDEQYF
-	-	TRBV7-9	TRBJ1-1	TGTGCCAGCAGCTTGGAGGATTCCAACACTGAAGCTTTCTTT	CASSLEDSNTEAFF
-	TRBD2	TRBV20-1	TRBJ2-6	TGCAGTGCTAGAGATGGGCCAGCGGGGTATGTCTCTGGGGCCAACGTCCTGACTTTC	CSARDGPAGYVSGANVLTF
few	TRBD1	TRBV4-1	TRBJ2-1	TGCGCCAGCAGATCAACCACCGGGACAGGGAAATCAGGTGAGCAGTTCTTC	CASRSTTGTGKSGEQFF
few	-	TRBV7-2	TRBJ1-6	TGTGCCAGCAGCCTACCTTCAGGGTGGGGACCCCTCCACTTT	CASSLPSGWGPLHF
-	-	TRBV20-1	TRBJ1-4	TGCAGTGCTAGGGAAGTGGATGAAAAACGGTTTTTT	CSAREVDEKRFF
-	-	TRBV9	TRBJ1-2	TGTGCCAGCAGCGTAGTATCAGGTGATGGCTACACCTTC	CASSVVSGDGYTF
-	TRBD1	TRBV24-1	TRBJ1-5	TGTGCCACCAGTAGGACAGGGGGACCCAATCAGCCCCAGCATTTT	CATSRTGGPNQPQHF
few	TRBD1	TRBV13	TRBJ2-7	TGTGCCAGCAGCTTAGCACAGGGGGCTTGGGACGAGCAGTACTTC	CASSLAQGAWDEQYF
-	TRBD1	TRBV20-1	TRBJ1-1	TGCAGTGCCACCCGACAGGGGAATTCTGAAGCTTTCTTT	CSATRQGNSEAFF
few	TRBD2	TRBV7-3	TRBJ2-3	TGTGCCAGCAGCTCCGAGCGGGGAGATACGCAGTATTTT	CASSSERGDTQYF
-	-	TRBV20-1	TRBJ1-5	TGCAGTGCTAGATTCGGGACTCAGCCCCAGCATTTT	CSARFGTQPQHF
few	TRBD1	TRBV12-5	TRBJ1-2	TGTGCTAGTGGTACTCAGGGGGACAGCTTCTCCTATGGCTACACCTTC	CASGTQGDSFSYGYTF
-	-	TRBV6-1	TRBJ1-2	TGTGCCAGCAGTGCCCGAGGTTCCGTGGACACCTTC	CASSARGSVDTF
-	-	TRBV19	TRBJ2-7	TGTGCCAGTAACGAGGGCAGGGGTTCCTACGAGCAGTACTTC	CASNEGRGSYEQYF
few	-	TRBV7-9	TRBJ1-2	TGTGCCAGCAGCCCCCACGAGGACTATGGTGGCTACACCTTC	CASSPHEDYGGYTF
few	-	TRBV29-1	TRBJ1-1	TGCAGCGTTGGAGTAGGAGGGGCTGAAGCTTTCTTT	CSVGVGGAEAFF
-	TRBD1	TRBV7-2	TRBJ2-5	TGTGCCAGCAGCTTCGAAGGCAGGGGGCGAGGGGAGACCCAGTACTTC	CASSFEGRGRGETQYF
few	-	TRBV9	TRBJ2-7	TGTGCCAGCAGCGTAGAAGGGCTGGACGAGCAGTACTTC	CASSVEGLDEQYF
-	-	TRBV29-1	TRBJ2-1	TGCAGCGTTGAGGGGACATCCTACAATGAGCAGTTCTTC	CSVEGTSYNEQFF
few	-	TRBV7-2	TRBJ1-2	TGTGCCAGCAGTTGGGGTTACTATGGCTACACCTTC	CASSWGYYGYTF
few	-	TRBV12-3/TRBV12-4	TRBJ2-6	TGTGCCAGCAGTTTTCTGGGCTTTGGGGCCAACGTCCTGACTTTC	CASSFLGFGANVLTF
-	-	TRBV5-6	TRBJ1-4	TGTGCCAGCAGCTTGGAAGGACAGTGGAAACTGTTTTTT	CASSLEGQWKLFF
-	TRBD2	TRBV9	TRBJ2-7	TGTGCCAGCAGCGTAGCTGTGGGCGGGAGCGGAGGCGAGCAGTACTTC	CASSVAVGGSGGEQYF
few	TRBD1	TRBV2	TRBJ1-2	TGTGCCAGCACCGCCCAGGGGGAGGGCTACACCTTC	CASTAQGEGYTF
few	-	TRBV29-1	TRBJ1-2	TGCAGCGTTGATCTCGCCTACTATGGCTACACCTTC	CSVDLAYYGYTF
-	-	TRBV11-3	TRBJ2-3	TGTGCCAGCAGCCCCCACGTCGGGGCTGTAGATACGCAGTATTTT	CASSPHVGAVDTQYF
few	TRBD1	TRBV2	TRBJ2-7	TGTGCCAGCAGTTACTCGCGACAGGGGGGATACGAGCAGTACTTC	CASSYSRQGGYEQYF
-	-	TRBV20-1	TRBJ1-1	TGCAGTGCTAGAGATGGGCTGACTGAAGCTTTCTTT	CSARDGLTEAFF
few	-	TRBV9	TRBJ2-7	TGTGCCAGCAGCGTAGATGGCAGCCCCACCGGCGAGCAGTACTTC	CASSVDGSPTGEQYF
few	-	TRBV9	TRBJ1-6	TGTGCCAGCAGCCAAAGGGGTGAGAATTCACCCCTCCACTTT	CASSQRGENSPLHF
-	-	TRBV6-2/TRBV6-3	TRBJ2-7	TGTGCCAGCAGGATCGGGCAGTACGAGCAGTACTTC	CASRIGQYEQYF
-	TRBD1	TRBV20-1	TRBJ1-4	TGCAGTGCTAGATCTCCGGGACAGGGGGCCGGTGAAAAACTGTTTTTT	CSARSPGQGAGEKLFF